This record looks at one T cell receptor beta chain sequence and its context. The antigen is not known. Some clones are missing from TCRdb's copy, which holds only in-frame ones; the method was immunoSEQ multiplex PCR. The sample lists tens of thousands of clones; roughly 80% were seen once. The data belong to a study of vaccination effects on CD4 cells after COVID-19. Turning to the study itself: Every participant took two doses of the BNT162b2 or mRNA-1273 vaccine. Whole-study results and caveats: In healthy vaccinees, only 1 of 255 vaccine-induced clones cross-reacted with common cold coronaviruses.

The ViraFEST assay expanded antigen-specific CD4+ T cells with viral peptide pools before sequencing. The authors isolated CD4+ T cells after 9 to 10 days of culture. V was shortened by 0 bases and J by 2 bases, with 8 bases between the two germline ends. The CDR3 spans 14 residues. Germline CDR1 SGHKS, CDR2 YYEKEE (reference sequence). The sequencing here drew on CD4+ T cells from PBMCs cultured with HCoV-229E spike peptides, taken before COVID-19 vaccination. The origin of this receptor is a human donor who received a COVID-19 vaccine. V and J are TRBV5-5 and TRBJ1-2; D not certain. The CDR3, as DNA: TGTGCCAGCAGCTTGGTTTGGCGGAACTATGGCTACACCTTC. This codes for CASSLVWRNYGYTF.